This T cell receptor (beta chain) was captured in a study of metastatic and nonmetastatic thyroid tumors. Overall study: Samples came from malignant and benign thyroid patients, and repertoires were compared across blood and tumor or nodule tissue.

Prior to thyroid surgery, none of the patients had received any treatment. Study results and limitations: It was reportedly found that TCR beta diversity was significantly higher in malignant thyroid tumors than in benign nodules, a difference seen in both blood and tumor samples.

The CDR3 totals 10 residues. V was pared by 11 bases and J by 10 bases, with 11 bases between. CDR1 is MNHEY, CDR2 SVGEGT, per germline. Per the study methods: The study took CDR3 differences across clinicopathological groups and made a distant-metastasis classifier for papillary thyroid cancer from them. TCRdb re-called clones from the PCR reads using MiXCR. The V and J calls come from TCRdb's annotation, not from the publication. The table includes about 39,000 clones, approximately 17% detected once. Only a few counts were recorded for this clone. Its antigen is unidentified. The J gene is TRBJ2-2, the V gene TRBV6-2 or TRBV6-3; D remains ambiguous. The material sequenced was tumor tissue. This clonotype originated in a female donor with papillary thyroid cancer or a benign thyroid nodule (not recorded which). Some clones in this sample may be carry-over from other donors' samples. The CDR3 here is CAGGFVELFF. CDR3 nucleotides: TGTGCCGGCGGTTTCGTGGAGCTGTTTTTT.